A selection of T cell receptor beta chains follows, all from one sample in a study of cytomegalovirus exposure and HLA in healthy donors. Clones were read by immunoSEQ multiplex PCR, and TCRdb kept only the in-frame ones, dropping some. Here the sample spans some 150,000 clones, roughly 86% being singletons. The specimen was PBMCs. The receptors were sampled from a man aged 18 to 29 in good health and CMV-seropositive. CDR3s include the opening cysteine and the closing phenylalanine or tryptophan. The D gene is left open where the match is weak. Only some rows state a clone size, as once, few, many or a class for expanded clones.

size: NA; D: TRBD1; J: TRBJ2-7; V: TRBV28; DNA: TGTGCCAGCAAGGACAGGGCGGGCGAGCAGTACTTC; CDR3: CASKDRAGEQYF
size: NA; D: TRBD2; J: TRBJ2-3; V: TRBV5-4; DNA: TGTGCCAGCAGCTTCGGACTAGCAGGAGATACGCAGTATTTT; CDR3: CASSFGLAGDTQYF
size: NA; D: NA; J: TRBJ2-5; V: TRBV25-1; DNA: TGTGCCAGCAGTGAATCCGGAACAGGGCGGGAGACCCAGTACTTC; CDR3: CASSESGTGRETQYF
size: once; D: NA; J: TRBJ1-4; V: TRBV4-1; DNA: TGCGCCAGCAGCCTCCCCCCCCGGGGGGCAAGTGAAAAACTGTTTTTT; CDR3: CASSLPPRGASEKLFF
size: NA; D: TRBD1; J: TRBJ2-7; V: TRBV6-5; DNA: TGTGCCAGCAGTTACCGGGACAGAGGCTCCTACGAGCAGTACTTC; CDR3: CASSYRDRGSYEQYF
size: NA; D: TRBD2; J: TRBJ2-7; V: TRBV5-6; DNA: TGTGCCAGCAGCTCCCCGGGACTAGCGGTCTACGAGCAGTACTTC; CDR3: CASSSPGLAVYEQYF
size: NA; D: NA; J: TRBJ2-3; V: TRBV27; DNA: TGTGCCAGCTGCTATCAGGGAAGAGGTGGCACAGATACGCAGTATTTT; CDR3: CASCYQGRGGTDTQYF
size: NA; D: NA; J: TRBJ2-7; V: TRBV11-2; DNA: TGTGCCAGCAGCAACCGGGGGGCCACCTACGAGCAGTACTTC; CDR3: CASSNRGATYEQYF
size: NA; D: NA; J: TRBJ2-7; V: TRBV27; DNA: TGTGCCAGCAGTCATACTTTGGACAGCGAAATCTCCTACGAGCAGTACTTC; CDR3: CASSHTLDSEISYEQYF
size: NA; D: NA; J: TRBJ1-4; V: TRBV20-1; DNA: TGCAGTGCTGGGGGGACGGGAAAACTGTTTTTT; CDR3: CSAGGTGKLFF
size: few; D: TRBD2; J: TRBJ2-3; V: TRBV14; DNA: TGTGCCAGCAGCCAAGTGGCTAGCGGAGCCACAGATACGCAGTATTTT; CDR3: CASSQVASGATDTQYF
size: NA; D: TRBD2; J: TRBJ2-5; V: TRBV6-6; DNA: TGTGCCAGCAGTGTCTCTAGCGGCCAAGAGACCCAGTACTTC; CDR3: CASSVSSGQETQYF
size: NA; D: NA; J: TRBJ2-3; V: TRBV4-1; DNA: TGCGCCAGCAGCCAAGCCAGGACAGATACGCAGTATTTT; CDR3: CASSQARTDTQYF